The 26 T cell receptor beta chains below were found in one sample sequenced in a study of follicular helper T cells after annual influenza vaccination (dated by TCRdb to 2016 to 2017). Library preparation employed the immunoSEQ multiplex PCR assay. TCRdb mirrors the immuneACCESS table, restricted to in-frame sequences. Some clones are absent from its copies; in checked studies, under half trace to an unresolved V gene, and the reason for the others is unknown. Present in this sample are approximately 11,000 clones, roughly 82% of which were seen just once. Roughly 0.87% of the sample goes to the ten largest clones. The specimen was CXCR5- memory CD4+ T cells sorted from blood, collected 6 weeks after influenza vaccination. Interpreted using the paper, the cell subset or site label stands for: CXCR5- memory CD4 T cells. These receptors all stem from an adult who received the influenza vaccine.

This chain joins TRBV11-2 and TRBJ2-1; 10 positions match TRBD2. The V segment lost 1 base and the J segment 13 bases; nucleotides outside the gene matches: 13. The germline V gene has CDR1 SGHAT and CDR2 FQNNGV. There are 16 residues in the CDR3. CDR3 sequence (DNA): TGTGCCAGCAGCTTAGCAGCGGGGGGGGCCCCCCTCGTTCAGTTCTTC. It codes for CASSLAAGGAPLVQFF.

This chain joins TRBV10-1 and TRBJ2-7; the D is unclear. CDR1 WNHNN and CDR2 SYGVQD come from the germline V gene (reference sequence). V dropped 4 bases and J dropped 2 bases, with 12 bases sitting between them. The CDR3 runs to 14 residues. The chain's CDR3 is CASSGVQTTYEQYF. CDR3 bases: TGCGCCAGCAGTGGGGTTCAAACAACCTACGAGCAGTACTTC.

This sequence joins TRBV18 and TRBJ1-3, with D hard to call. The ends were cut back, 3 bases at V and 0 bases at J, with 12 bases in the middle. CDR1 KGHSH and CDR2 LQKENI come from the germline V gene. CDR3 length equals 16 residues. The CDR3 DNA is TGTGCCAGCTCACCTAACGATGCCAGCTCTGGAAACACCATATATTTT. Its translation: CASSPNDASSGNTIYF.

CDR3 nucleotides: TGCGCCAGCAGCTTGGCAGGGACCTCCTACGAGCAGTACTTC. The encoded protein is CASSLAGTSYEQYF. The chain carries TRBV5-1 and TRBJ2-7, with D possibly being TRBD1 or TRBD2 (5 bases each). CDR3 length: 14 amino acids. The germline V and J ends were trimmed by 0 bases and 0 bases, with 7 bases remaining between them. Germline V lookup: CDR1 SGHRS, CDR2 YFSETQ.

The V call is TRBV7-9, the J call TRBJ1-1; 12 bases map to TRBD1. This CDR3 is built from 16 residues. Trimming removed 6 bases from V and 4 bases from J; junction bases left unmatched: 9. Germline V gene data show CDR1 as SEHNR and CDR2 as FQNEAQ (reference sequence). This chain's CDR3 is CASRGTGGAAGTEAFF. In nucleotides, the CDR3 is TGTGCCAGCAGGGGGACAGGGGGCGCGGCCGGCACTGAAGCTTTCTTT.

CDR3 residues: CASSRQGPADTQYF. DNA of the CDR3: TGTGCCAGCAGTCGACAGGGTCCCGCAGATACGCAGTATTTT. The chain employs TRBV28 and TRBJ2-3, with TRBD1 matching over 7 bases. The CDR3 totals 14 residues. With 5 bases clipped from V and 4 bases from J, the junction kept 6 bases outside the gene matches. Germline CDR1 reads MDHEN; CDR2 reads SYDVKM.

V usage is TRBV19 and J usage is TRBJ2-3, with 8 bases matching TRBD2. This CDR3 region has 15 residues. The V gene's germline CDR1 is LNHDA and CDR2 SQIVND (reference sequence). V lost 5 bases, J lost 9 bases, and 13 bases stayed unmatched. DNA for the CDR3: TGTGCCAGTAGTCTTGGACTAGCAGGCAAGGGGACGCAGTATTTT. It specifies CASSLGLAGKGTQYF.

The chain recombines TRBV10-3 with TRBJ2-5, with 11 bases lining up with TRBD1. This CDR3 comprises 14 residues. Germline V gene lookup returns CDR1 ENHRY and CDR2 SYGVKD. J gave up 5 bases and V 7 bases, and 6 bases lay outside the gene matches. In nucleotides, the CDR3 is TGTGCCATCAACGAGGGACAGGGGGGCGAGACCCAGTACTTC. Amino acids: CAINEGQGGETQYF.

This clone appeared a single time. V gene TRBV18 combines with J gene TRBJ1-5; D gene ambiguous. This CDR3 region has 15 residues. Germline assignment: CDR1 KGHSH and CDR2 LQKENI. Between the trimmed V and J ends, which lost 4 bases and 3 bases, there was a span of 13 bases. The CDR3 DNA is TGTGCCAGCTCACTAAAGACGGGGATCAATCAGCCCCAGCATTTT. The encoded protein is CASSLKTGINQPQHF.

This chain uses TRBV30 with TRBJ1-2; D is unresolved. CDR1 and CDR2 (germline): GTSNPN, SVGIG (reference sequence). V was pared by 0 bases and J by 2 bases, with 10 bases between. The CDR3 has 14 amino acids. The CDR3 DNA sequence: TGTGCCTGGAGTGTAAAACGGGTGAACTATGGCTACACCTTC. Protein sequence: CAWSVKRVNYGYTF. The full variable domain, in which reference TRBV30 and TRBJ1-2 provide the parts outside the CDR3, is SQTIHQWPATLVQPVGSPLSLECTVEGTSNPNLYWYRQAAGRGLQLLFYSVGIGQISSEVPQNLSASRPQDRQFILSSKKLLLSDSGFYLCAWSVKRVNYGYTFGSGTRLTVV.

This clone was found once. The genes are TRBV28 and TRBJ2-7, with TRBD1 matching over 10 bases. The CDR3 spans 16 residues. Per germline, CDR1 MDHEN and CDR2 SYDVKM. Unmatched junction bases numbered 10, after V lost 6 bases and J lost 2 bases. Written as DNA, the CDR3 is TGTGCCAGCAGGGGGCCGGGACAGGGGACCGCCTACGAGCAGTACTTC. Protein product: CASRGPGQGTAYEQYF.

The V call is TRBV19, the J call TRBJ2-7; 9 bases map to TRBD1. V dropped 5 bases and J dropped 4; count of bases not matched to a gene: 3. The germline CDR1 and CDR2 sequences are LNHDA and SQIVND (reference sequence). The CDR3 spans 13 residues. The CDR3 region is CASSAGTGYEQYF. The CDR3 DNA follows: TGTGCCAGTAGTGCGGGGACAGGGTACGAGCAGTACTTC.

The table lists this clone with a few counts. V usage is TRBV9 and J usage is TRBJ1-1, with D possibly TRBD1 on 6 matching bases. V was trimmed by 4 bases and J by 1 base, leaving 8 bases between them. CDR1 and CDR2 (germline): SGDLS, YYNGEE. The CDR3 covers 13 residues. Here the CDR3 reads CASSLGQNTEAFF. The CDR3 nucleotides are TGTGCCAGCAGCCTGGGACAGAACACTGAAGCTTTCTTT. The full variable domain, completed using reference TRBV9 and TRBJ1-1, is DSGVTQTPKHLITATGQRVTLRCSPRSGDLSVYWYQQSLDQGLQFLIQYYNGEERAKGNILERFSAQQFPDLHSELNLSSLELGDSALYFCASSLGQNTEAFFGQGTRLTVV.

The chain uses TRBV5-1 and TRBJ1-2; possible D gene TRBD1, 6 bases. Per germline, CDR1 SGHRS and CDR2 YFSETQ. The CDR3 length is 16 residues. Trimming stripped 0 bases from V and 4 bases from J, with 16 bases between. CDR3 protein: CASSLDSGGAFYGYTF. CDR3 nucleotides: TGCGCCAGCAGCTTGGATTCCGGGGGCGCTTTCTATGGCTACACCTTC.

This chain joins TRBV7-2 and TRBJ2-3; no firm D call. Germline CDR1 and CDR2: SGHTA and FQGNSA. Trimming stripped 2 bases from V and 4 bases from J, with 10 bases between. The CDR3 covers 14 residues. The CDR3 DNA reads TGTGCCAGCAGCTTAAGGGTCAGCCCAGATACGCAGTATTTT. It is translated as CASSLRVSPDTQYF.

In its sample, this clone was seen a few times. The CDR3 DNA reads TGTGCCAGCAGCTTAGGACCCCACGAGCAGTACTTC. Translated, it gives CASSLGPHEQYF. The chain uses TRBV7-8 and TRBJ2-7; D call uncertain. The CDR3 totals 12 residues. Trimming took off 1 base at V and 5 bases at J, with 6 bases between the two ends. Germline CDR1 SGHVS, CDR2 FQNEAQ.

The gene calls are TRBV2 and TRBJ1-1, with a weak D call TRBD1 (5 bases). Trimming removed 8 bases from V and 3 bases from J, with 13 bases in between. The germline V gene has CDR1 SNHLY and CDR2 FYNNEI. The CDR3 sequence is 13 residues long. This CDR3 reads CASLRDGYTEAFF. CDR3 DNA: TGTGCCAGCCTAAGGGACGGATACACTGAAGCTTTCTTT. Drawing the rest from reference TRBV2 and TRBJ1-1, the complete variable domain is EPEVTQTPSHQVTQMGQEVILRCVPISNHLYFYWYRQILGQKVEFLVSFYNNEISEKSEIFDDQFSVERPDGSNFTLKIRSTKLEDSAMYFCASLRDGYTEAFFGQGTRLTVV.

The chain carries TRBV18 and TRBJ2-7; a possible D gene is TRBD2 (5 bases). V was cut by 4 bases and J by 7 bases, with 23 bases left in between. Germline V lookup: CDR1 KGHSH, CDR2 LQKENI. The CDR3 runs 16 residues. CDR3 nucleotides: TGTGCCAGCTCACGGCAACCGACTACAGACCTGGGTGAGCAGTACTTC. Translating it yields CASSRQPTTDLGEQYF.

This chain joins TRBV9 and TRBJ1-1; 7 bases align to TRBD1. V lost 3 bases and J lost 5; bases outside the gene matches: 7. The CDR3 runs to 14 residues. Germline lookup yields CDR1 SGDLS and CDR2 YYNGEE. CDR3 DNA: TGTGCCAGCAGCGCACAGGGGAAGGGGACTGAAGCTTTCTTT. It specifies CASSAQGKGTEAFF.

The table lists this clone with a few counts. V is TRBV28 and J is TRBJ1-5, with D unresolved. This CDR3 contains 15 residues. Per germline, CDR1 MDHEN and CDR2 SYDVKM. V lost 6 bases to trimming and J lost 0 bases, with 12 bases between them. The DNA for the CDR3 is TGTGCCAGCAGATCTGACACCTATAGCAATCAGCCCCAGCATTTT. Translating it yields CASRSDTYSNQPQHF.

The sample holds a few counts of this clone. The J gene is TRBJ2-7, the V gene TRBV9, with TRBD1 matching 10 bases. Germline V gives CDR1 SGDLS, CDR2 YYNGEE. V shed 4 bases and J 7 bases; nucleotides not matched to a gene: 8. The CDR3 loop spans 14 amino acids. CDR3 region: CASSPTGGFWEQYF. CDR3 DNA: TGTGCCAGCAGCCCGACAGGGGGCTTTTGGGAGCAGTACTTC.

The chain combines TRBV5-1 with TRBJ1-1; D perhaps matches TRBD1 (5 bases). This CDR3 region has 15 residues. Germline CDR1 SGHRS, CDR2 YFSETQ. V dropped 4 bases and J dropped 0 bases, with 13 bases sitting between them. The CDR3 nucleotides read TGCGCCAGCAGCAGGACGGGACGGATGAACACTGAAGCTTTCTTT. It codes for CASSRTGRMNTEAFF.

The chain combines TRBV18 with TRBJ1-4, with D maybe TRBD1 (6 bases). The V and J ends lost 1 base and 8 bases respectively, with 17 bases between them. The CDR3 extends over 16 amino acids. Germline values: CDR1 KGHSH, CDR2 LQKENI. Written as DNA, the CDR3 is TGTGCCAGCTCACCACGGTTTCCGGGGGCTGGGGAAAAACTGTTTTTT. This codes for CASSPRFPGAGEKLFF.

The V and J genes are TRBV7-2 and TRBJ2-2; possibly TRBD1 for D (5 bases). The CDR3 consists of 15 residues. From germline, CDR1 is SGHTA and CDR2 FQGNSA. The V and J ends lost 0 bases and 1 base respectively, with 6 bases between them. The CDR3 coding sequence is TGTGCCAGCAGCTTAGCGGGGCAGAACACCGGGGAGCTGTTTTTT. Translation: CASSLAGQNTGELFF.

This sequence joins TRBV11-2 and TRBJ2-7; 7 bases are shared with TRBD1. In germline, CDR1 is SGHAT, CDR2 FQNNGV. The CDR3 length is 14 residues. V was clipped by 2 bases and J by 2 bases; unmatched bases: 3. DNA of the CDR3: TGTGCCAGCAGCTTATGGCAGGGGGCCTACGAGCAGTACTTC. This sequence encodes CASSLWQGAYEQYF.

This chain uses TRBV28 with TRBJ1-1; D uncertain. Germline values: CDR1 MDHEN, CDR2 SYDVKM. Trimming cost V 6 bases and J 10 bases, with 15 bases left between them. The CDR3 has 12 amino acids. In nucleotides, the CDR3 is TGTGCCAGCAGCCTTGGCCAGCACCTAGCTTTCTTT. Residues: CASSLGQHLAFF.